The 2 T cell receptor beta chains reported below all come from one sample, sequenced in a study of T-cell memory formation after mild COVID-19. TCRdb called the 5' RACE reads again in MiXCR, with one record for every CDR3 protein. The data show 140,000 to 150,000 distinct CDR3 sequences, roughly a quarter seen once. The specimen sequenced was PBMCs or a T cell subset sorted from them (not recorded which). These receptors were taken from an adult woman who had mild COVID-19 (a few samples of this study predate the infection). Cell type and time point are not known.

This clonotype was recorded at least ten times. The chain recombines TRBV20-1 with TRBJ1-1; D is undetermined. Trimming took 3 bases from V and 5 from J, leaving 25 bases between them. Germline V gene sequence: CDR1 DFQATT, CDR2 SNEGSKA (reference sequence). The CDR3 is made up of 17 amino acids. The CDR3 DNA follows: TGCAGTGCTAGGTCCAGTGGGGAAACGTCGGGTGAGACTGAAGCTTTCTTT. Protein: CSARSSGETSGETEAFF.

This chain uses TRBV14 with TRBJ2-7; 11 nucleotides match TRBD2. Germline CDR1 is SGHDN and CDR2 is FVKESK. V gave up 6 bases and J gave up 4 bases; unmatched junction bases: 11. The CDR3 is 16 residues long. This CDR3 reads CASRPMTSGATYEQYF. The DNA of the CDR3 is TGTGCCAGCAGGCCTATGACTAGCGGGGCGACGTACGAGCAGTACTTC.